These T cell receptor beta chains were read from a single sample in a study of blood T cell repertoires in COVID-19. The protocol was immunoSEQ multiplex PCR, while the TCRdb copy is restricted to in-frame clones and leaves out a portion. Of around 170,000 clones in the sample, 80% to 85% were seen once. The source material was peripheral blood. These receptors originate from a woman aged 40-49 years with acute or convalescent COVID-19. CDR3s leave out the opening cysteine and the closing phenylalanine or tryptophan. Clone size is stated in some rows and not others, as once, few, many or a class when expanded.

V: TRBV27
size: .
J: TRBJ2-7
CDR3: ASRDYFSSYEQY

V: TRBV18
size: once
J: TRBJ1-2
CDR3: ASSPFRQEGYT

V: TRBV10-3
size: .
J: TRBJ2-1
CDR3: AISGEHAVGEDEQF

V: TRBV18
size: .
J: TRBJ2-1
CDR3: ASSPSTRLAGGYNEQF

V: TRBV28
size: .
J: TRBJ1-1
CDR3: ASSHLRAF

V: TRBV18
size: .
J: TRBJ1-6
CDR3: ASSPANGANSPLH

V: TRBV7-2
size: .
J: TRBJ1-5
CDR3: ASSLYRDNQPQH

V: TRBV28
size: .
J: TRBJ2-3
CDR3: ASSPGGSVDTQY

V: TRBV28
size: .
J: TRBJ2-1
CDR3: ASSLMGGPSSYNEQF

V: TRBV20-1
size: few
J: TRBJ2-3
CDR3: SARERVTQY

V: TRBV28
size: .
J: TRBJ2-7
CDR3: ASSEFRGRNEQY

V: TRBV5-4
size: .
J: TRBJ1-6
CDR3: ASRSTGNSPLH

V: TRBV5-8
size: .
J: TRBJ2-5
CDR3: ASSPRSGYTSGETQY

V: TRBV5-4
size: .
J: TRBJ1-2
CDR3: ASSLGTGLSYGYT

V: TRBV28
size: .
J: TRBJ2-7
CDR3: ASSPPGQGMYEQY

V: TRBV29-1
size: once
J: TRBJ1-3
CDR3: SVVAGNTIY

V: TRBV12-3/TRBV12-4
size: once
J: TRBJ2-7
CDR3: ASSFGYREQY

V: TRBV7-2
size: once
J: TRBJ2-7
CDR3: ASSLARGDSRGYEQY

V: TRBV6-5
size: once
J: TRBJ1-2
CDR3: ASSREPDRALGYT

V: TRBV10-1
size: .
J: TRBJ2-5
CDR3: ASSETGSRETQY

V: TRBV7-6
size: once
J: TRBJ2-3
CDR3: ASNSGRAAGTQY

V: TRBV7-2
size: .
J: TRBJ1-2
CDR3: ASSLGPRSNYGYT

V: TRBV9
size: .
J: TRBJ2-3
CDR3: ASTPQNTDTQY

V: TRBV6-5
size: .
J: TRBJ2-3
CDR3: ASTSGEKDTDTQY

V: TRBV6-5
size: .
J: TRBJ2-7
CDR3: ASSYSLGLGSQQY

V: TRBV21-1
size: .
J: TRBJ2-5
CDR3: ASSKAEVETQY

V: TRBV5-1
size: .
J: TRBJ2-3
CDR3: ASSLGETLSTDTQY

V: TRBV19
size: .
J: TRBJ1-5
CDR3: ASSPQPQTLSNQPQH

V: TRBV28
size: .
J: TRBJ1-2
CDR3: ASSSTTVRGYT

V: TRBV19
size: .
J: TRBJ1-5
CDR3: ASSWASPYNQPQH

V: TRBV15
size: .
J: TRBJ2-5
CDR3: ATSREYPTGQGQETQY

V: TRBV4-2
size: .
J: TRBJ1-6
CDR3: ASSQGGDRVKSPLH

V: TRBV5-1
size: .
J: TRBJ2-7
CDR3: ASSLYPGQVSYEQY